Included here is one T cell receptor (beta chain) sequence, with context. The protocol was immunoSEQ multiplex PCR, while the TCRdb copy is restricted to in-frame clones and leaves out a portion. This sample has approximately 30,000 clones, with roughly 95% found just once. This CDR3 has 13 amino acids. V lost 5 bases to trimming and J lost 3 bases, with 10 bases between them. Germline assignment: CDR1 SGHTA and CDR2 FQGNSA. This sample stems from a study of control samples from healthy donors and cancer patients. Sequenced material: blood. The chain combines TRBV7-2 with TRBJ1-2, with D tentatively TRBD1 (5 bases). The TCR originated in a man aged 60 to 75 in good health. CDR3 protein: CASSDSLDYGYTF. Written as DNA, the CDR3 is TGTGCCAGCAGCGACAGTCTTGACTATGGCTACACCTTC.